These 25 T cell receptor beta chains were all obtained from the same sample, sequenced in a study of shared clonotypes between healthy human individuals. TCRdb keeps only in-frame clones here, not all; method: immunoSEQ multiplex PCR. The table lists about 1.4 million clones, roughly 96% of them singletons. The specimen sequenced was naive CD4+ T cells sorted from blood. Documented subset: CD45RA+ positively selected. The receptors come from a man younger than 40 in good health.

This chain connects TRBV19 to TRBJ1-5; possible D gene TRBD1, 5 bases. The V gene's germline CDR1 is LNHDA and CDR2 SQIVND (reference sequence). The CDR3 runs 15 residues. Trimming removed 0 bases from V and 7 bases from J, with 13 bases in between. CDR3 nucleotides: TGTGCCAGTAGTATAGAAGGGGCAGGGTTACAGCCCCAGCATTTT. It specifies CASSIEGAGLQPQHF.

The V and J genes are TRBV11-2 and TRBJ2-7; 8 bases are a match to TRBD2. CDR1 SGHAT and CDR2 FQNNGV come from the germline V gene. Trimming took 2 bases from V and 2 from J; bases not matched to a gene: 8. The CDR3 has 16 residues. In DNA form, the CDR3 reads TGTGCCAGCAGCTTAAGGATAGCGGGAAGACCCTACGAGCAGTACTTC. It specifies CASSLRIAGRPYEQYF.

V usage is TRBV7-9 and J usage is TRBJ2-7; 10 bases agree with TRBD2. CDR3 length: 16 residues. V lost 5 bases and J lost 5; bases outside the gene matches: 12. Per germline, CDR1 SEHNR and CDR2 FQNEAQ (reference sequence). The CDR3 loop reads CASSPSLLAGANEQYF. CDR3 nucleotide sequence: TGTGCCAGCAGCCCAAGTCTTCTAGCGGGAGCTAACGAGCAGTACTTC.

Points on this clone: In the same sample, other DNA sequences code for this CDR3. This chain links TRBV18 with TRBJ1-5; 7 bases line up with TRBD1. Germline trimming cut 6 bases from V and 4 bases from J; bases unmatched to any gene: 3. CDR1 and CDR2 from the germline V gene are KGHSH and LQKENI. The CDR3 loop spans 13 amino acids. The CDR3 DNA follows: TGTGCCAGCTCGCCGACAGGGAATCAGCCCCAGCATTTT. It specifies CASSPTGNQPQHF.

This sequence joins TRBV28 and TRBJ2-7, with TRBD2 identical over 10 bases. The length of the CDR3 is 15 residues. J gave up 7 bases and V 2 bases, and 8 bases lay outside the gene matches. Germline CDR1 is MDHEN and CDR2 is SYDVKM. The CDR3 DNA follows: TGTGCCAGCAGTTTAAGGCGGCTAGCGGGAGTTGAGCAGTACTTC. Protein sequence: CASSLRRLAGVEQYF.

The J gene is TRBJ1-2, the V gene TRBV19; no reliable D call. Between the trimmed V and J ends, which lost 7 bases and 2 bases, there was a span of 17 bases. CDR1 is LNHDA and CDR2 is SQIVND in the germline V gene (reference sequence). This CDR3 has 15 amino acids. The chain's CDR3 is CASTSVPGSNYGYTF. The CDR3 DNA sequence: TGTGCCAGTACCTCCGTTCCCGGGTCCAACTATGGCTACACCTTC. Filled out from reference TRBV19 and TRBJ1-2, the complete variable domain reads DGGITQSPKYLFRKEGQNVTLSCEQNLNHDAMYWYRQDPGQGLRLIYYSQIVNDFQKGDIAEGYSVSREKKESFPLTVTSAQKNPTAFYLCASTSVPGSNYGYTFGSGTRLTVV.

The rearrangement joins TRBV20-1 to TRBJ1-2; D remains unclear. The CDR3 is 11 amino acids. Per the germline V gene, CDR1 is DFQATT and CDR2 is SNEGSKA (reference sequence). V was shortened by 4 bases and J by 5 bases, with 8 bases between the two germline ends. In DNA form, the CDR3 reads TGCAGTGCTACCGCGGGGTATGGCTACACCTTC. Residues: CSATAGYGYTF.

CDR3 bases: TGTGCCAGTAGGAGCCCACGGAACAACAATGAGCAGTTCTTC. This translates into CASRSPRNNNEQFF. This sequence joins TRBV19 and TRBJ2-1; no clear D. Trimming cost V 6 bases and J 5 bases, with 14 bases left between them. CDR1 and CDR2 from the germline V gene are LNHDA and SQIVND (reference sequence). The CDR3 has 14 amino acids.

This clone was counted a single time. CDR3 nucleotide sequence: TGCGCCAGCAGCTCCCCCCATGAGGGGGGGAGGAGCACAGATACGCAGTATTTT. Translated, it gives CASSSPHEGGRSTDTQYF. The rearrangement links TRBV5-1 to TRBJ2-3, with a possible D match to TRBD2 (7 bases). V dropped 3 bases and J dropped 0 bases, with 20 bases sitting between them. This CDR3 has 18 amino acids. Germline CDR1 reads SGHRS; CDR2 reads YFSETQ.

The chain's CDR3 is CASTNFSYEQYF. In nucleotides, the CDR3 is TGTGCCAGCACCAACTTCTCCTACGAGCAGTACTTC. The chain has TRBV7-9 and TRBJ2-7; unclear D gene. The germline CDR1 and CDR2 sequences are SEHNR and FQNEAQ (reference sequence). The CDR3 has 12 amino acids. The V end was cut by 7 bases, the J end by 0 bases, with 7 bases between.

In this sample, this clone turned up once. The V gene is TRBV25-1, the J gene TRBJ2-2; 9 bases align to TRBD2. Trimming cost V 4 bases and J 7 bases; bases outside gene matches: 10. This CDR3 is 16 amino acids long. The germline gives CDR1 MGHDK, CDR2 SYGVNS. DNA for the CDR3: TGTGCCAGCAGTGTAGCGGGAGCAAAGTTTCGCGGGGAGCTGTTTTTT. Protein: CASSVAGAKFRGELFF.

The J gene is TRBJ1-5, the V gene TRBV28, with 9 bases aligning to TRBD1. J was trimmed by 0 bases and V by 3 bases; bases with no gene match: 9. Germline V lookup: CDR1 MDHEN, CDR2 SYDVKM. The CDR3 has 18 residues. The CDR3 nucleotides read TGTGCCAGCAGTTTCGGGACAGGGTGGGCTTATAGCAATCAGCCCCAGCATTTT. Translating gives CASSFGTGWAYSNQPQHF. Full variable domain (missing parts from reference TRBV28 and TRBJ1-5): DVKVTQSSRYLVKRTGEKVFLECVQDMDHENMFWYRQDPGLGLRLIYFSYDVKMKEKGDIPEGYSVSREKKERFSLILESASTNQTSMYLCASSFGTGWAYSNQPQHFGDGTRLSIL.

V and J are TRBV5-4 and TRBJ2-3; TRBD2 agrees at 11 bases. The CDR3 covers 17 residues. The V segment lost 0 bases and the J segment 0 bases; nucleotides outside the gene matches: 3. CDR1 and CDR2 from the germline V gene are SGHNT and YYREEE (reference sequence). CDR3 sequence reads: CASSLAGLAASTDTQYF. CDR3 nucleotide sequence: TGTGCCAGCAGCTTGGCGGGACTAGCGGCTAGCACAGATACGCAGTATTTT.

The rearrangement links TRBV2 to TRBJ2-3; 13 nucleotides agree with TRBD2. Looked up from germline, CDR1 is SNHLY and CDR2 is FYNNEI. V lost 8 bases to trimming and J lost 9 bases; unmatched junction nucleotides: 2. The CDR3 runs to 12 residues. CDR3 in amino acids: CASGTSGDTQYF. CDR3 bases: TGTGCCAGCGGGACTAGCGGGGACACGCAGTATTTT.

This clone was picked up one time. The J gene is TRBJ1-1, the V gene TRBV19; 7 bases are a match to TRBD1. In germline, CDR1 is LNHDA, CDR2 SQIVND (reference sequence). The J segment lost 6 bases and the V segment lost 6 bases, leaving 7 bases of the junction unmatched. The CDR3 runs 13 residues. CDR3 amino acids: CASRDYRGAEAFF. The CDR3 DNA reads TGTGCCAGTAGGGACTACAGGGGTGCTGAAGCTTTCTTT.

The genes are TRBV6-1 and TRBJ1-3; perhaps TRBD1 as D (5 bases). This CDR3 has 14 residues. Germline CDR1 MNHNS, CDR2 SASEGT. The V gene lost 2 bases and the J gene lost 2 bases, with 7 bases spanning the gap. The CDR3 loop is CASSEQGTGNTIYF. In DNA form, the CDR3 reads TGTGCCAGCAGTGAACAGGGTACTGGAAACACCATATATTTT.

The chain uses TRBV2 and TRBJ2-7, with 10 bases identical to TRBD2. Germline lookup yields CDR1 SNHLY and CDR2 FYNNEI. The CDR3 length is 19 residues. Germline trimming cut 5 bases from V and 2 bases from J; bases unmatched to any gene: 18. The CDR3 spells CASSTSIQDLAGAPYEQYF. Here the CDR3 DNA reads TGTGCCAGCAGTACCTCGATCCAGGATCTAGCGGGAGCCCCCTACGAGCAGTACTTC.

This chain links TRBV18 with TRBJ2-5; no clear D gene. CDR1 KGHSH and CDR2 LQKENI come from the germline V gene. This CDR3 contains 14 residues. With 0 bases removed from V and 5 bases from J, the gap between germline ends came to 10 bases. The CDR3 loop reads CASSPPSSDETQYF. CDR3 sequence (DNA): TGTGCCAGCTCACCACCGAGCAGTGACGAGACCCAGTACTTC.

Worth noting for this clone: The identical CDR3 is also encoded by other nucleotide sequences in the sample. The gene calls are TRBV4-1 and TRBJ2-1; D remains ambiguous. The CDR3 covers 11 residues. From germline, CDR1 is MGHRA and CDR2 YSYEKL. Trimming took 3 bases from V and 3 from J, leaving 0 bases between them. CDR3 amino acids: CASSHYNEQFF. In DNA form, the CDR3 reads TGCGCCAGCAGCCACTACAATGAGCAGTTCTTC.

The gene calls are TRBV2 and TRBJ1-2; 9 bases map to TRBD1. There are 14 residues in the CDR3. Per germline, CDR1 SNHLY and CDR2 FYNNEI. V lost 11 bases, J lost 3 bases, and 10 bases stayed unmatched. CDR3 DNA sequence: TGTGCCGGGGGGGACAGGGCTGTTGACTATGGCTACACCTTC. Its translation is CAGGDRAVDYGYTF.

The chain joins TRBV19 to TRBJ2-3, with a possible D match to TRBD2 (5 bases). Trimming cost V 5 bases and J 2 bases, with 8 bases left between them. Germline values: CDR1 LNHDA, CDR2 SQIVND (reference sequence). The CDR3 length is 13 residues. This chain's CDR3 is CASSSSFTDTQYF. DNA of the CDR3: TGTGCCAGTAGTTCTAGCTTCACAGATACGCAGTATTTT.

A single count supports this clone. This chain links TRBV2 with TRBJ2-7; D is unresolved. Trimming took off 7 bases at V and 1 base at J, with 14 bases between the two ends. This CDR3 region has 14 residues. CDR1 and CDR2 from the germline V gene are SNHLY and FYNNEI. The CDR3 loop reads CASTPLVQSYEQYF. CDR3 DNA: TGTGCCAGCACCCCCCTGGTACAGTCCTACGAGCAGTACTTC.

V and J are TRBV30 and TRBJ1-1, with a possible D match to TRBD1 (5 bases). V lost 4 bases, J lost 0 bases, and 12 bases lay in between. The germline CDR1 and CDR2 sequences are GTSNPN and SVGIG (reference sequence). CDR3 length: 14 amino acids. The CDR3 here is CAWTGRGLNTEAFF. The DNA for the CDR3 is TGTGCCTGGACCGGTAGGGGTTTGAACACTGAAGCTTTCTTT.

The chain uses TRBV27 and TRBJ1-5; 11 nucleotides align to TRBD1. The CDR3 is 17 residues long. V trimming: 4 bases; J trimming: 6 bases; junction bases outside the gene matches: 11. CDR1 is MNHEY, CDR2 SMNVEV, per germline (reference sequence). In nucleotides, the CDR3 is TGTGCCAGCAGTTCCCACCAAGGACAGGGGGCAGGTCAGCCCCAGCATTTT. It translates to CASSSHQGQGAGQPQHF.

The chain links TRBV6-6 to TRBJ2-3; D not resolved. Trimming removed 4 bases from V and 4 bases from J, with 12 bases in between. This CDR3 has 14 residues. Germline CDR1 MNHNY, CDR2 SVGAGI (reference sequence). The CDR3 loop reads CASSLAGVADTQYF. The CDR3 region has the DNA TGTGCCAGCAGTTTGGCTGGAGTGGCAGATACGCAGTATTTT.